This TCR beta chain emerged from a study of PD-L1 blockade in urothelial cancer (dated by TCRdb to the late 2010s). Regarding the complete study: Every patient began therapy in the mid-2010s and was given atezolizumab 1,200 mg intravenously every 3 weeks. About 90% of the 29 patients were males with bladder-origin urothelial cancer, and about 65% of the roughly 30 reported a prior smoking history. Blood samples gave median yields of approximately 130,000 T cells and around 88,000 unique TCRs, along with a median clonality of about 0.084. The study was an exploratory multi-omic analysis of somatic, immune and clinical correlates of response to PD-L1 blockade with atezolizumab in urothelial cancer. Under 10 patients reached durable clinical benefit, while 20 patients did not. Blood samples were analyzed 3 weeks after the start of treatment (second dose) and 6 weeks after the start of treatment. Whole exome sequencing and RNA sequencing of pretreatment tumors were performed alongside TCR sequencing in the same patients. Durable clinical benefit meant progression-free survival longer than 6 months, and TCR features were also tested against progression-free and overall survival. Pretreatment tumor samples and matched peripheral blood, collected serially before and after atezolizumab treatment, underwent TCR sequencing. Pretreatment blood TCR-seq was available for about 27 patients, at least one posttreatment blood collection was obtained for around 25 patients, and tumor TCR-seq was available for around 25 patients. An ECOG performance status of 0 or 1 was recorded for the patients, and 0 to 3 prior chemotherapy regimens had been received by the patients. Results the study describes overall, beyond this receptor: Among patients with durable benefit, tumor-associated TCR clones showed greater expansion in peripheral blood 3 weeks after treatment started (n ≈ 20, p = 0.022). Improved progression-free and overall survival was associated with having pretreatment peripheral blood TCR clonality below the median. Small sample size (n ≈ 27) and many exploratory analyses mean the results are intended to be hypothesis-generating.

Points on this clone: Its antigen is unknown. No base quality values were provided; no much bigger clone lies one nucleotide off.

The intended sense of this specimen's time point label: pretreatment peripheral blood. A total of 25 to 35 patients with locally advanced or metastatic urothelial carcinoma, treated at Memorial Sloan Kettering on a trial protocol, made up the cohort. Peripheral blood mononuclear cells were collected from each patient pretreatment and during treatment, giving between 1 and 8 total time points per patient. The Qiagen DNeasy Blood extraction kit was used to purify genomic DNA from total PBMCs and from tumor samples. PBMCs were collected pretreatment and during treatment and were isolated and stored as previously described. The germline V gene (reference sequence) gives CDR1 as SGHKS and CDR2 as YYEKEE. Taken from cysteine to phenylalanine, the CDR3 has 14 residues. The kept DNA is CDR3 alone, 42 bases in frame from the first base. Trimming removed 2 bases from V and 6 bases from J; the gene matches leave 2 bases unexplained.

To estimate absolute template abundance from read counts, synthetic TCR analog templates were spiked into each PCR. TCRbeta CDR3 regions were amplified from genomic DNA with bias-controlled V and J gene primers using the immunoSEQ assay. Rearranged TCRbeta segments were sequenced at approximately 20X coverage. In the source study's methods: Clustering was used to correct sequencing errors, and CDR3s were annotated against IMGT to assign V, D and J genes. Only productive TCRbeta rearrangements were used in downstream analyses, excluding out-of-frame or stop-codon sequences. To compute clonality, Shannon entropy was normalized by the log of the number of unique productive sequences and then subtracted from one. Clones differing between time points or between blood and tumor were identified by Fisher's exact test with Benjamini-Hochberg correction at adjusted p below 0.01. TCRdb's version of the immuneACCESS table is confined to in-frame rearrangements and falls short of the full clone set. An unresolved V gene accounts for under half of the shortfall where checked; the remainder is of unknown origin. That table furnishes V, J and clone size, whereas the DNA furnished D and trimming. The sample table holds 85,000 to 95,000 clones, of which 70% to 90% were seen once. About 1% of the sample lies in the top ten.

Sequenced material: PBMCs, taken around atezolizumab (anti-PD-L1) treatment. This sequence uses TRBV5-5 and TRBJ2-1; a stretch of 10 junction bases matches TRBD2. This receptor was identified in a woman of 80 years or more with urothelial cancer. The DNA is TGTGCCAGCAGCTTATGGACTAGCGGCAATGAGCAGTTCTTC. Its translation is CASSLWTSGNEQFF.